This T cell receptor beta chain originates from a study of T cell repertoires in cytomegalovirus infection. For the study at large: CMV epitopes that were recently identified and HLA-C-restricted were used alongside well-studied HLA-B-restricted ones. Both CMV infection and a matching HLA type were indicated by public TCR beta signatures.

Study-level results: HLA-C-restricted CMV-specific TCR beta clonotypes were dominant in the ex vivo response. People with CMV and the relevant HLA were identified by cumulative public TCR beta family frequency.

As for this clonotype: No antigen is known for it.

This CDR3 region has 13 residues. Germline CDR1 MNHEY, CDR2 SMNVEV (reference sequence). Between the trimmed V and J ends, which lost 7 bases and 1 base, there was a span of 10 bases. MiXCR was run by TCRdb on the reads, yielding one entry per CDR3 protein. The repertoire includes more than 45,000 distinct CDR3 sequences, roughly 20% of them detected once, and 64% sits in the top ten. The TCR was taken from a human donor in good health (CMV status not recorded). Some clones in this sample may be carry-over from other donors' samples. This chain connects TRBV27 to TRBJ1-1; no definite D call. This specimen consisted of CD8+ T cells from cultured PBMCs, obtained from culture after CMV antigen stimulation. This CDR3 reads CASIGAWNTEAFF. The CDR3 DNA follows: TGTGCCAGCATCGGTGCGTGGAACACTGAAGCTTTCTTT.